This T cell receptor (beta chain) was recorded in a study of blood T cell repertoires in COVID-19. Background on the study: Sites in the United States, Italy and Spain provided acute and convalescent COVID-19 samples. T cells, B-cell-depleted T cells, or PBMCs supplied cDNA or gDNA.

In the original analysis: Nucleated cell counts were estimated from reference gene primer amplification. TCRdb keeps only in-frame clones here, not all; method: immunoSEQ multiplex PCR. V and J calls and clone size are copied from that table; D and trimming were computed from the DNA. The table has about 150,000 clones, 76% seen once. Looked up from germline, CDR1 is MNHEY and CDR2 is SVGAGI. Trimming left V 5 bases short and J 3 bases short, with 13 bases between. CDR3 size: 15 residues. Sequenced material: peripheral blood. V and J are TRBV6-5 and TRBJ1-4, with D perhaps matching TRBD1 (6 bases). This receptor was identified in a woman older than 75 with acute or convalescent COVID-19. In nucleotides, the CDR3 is TGTGCCAGCAGTCCCACAGGGTTATCTAATGAAAAACTGTTTTTT. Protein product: CASSPTGLSNEKLFF.